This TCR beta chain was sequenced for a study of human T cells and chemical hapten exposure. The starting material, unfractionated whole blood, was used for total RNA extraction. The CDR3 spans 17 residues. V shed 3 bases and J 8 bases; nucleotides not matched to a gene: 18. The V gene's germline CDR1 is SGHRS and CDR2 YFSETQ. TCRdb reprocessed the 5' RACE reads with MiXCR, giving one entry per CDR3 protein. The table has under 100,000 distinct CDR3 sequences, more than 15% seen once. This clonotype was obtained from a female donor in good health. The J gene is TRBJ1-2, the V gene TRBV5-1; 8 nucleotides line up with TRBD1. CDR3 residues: CASSYGTGGPQGFGYTF. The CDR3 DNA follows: TGCGCCAGCAGCTACGGGACAGGAGGACCCCAGGGGTTCGGCTACACCTTC.